A selection of T cell receptor beta chains follows, all from one sample in a study of T cells in Graves' hyperthyroidism and ophthalmopathy. TCRdb re-analysed the multiplex PCR reads in MiXCR, keeping a single row per CDR3 protein. The sample lists some 200,000 distinct CDR3 sequences; roughly 17% were seen once. The sample comprised blood. These receptors all stem from a woman aged 45-60 years with Graves' hyperthyroidism. Each CDR3 is given with its conserved first and last residue. A D gene is named only where the DNA matches it firmly. Expanded clones are given a class, and other clones once, few, many or no size at all.

>TRBJ2-3|TRBD2|TRBV20-1|few
TGCAGTGCTAGAGATTCGGGGGGAGCAGATACGCAGTATTTT
CSARDSGGADTQYF
>TRBJ2-3|.|TRBV7-2|many
TGTGCCAGCAGCTTAAAGCGGGCTAGCACAGATACGCAGTATTTT
CASSLKRASTDTQYF
>TRBJ2-1|TRBD2|TRBV24-1|few
TGTGCCACCAGTGATCCAGGGACTAGCGGGGTCAATGAGCAGTTCTTC
CATSDPGTSGVNEQFF
>TRBJ2-3|TRBD1|TRBV18|many
TGTGCCAGCTCACCAGGCCAGGGGGCGGATTTTGATACGCAGTATTTT
CASSPGQGADFDTQYF
>TRBJ2-3|.|TRBV27|many
TGTGCCAGCAAATTCACCCTTGACAGTGACACAGATACGCAGTATTTT
CASKFTLDSDTDTQYF
>TRBJ2-3|TRBD2|TRBV5-1|many
TGCGCCAGCAGCTTGATCGGAGCGGGAGGGGACACAGATACGCAGTATTTT
CASSLIGAGGDTDTQYF
>TRBJ1-5|.|TRBV20-1|.
TGCAGTGTCGGGCCGACTAGCAATCAGCCCCAGCATTTT
CSVGPTSNQPQHF
>TRBJ2-2|.|TRBV6-1|many
TGTGCCAGCATACTTTCCGGGACACAAAACACCGGGGAGCTGTTTTTT
CASILSGTQNTGELFF
>TRBJ2-5|.|TRBV10-1|.
TGCGCCAGCAGTGAGGGGGTTACGGTGGAAGAGACCCAGTACTTC
CASSEGVTVEETQYF
>TRBJ2-3|TRBD2|TRBV10-3|.
TGTGCCATCGGTGAGGCGGGAGAAATAGATACGCAGTATTTT
CAIGEAGEIDTQYF